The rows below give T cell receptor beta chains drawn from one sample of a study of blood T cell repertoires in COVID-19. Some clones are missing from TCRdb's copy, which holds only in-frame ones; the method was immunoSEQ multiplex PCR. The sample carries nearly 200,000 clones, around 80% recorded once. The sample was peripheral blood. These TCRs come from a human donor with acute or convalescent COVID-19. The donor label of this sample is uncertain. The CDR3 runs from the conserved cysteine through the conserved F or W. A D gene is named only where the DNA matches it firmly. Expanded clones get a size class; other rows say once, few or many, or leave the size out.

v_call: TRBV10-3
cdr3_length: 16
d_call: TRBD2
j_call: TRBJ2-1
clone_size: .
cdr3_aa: CAISDAGTSGINEQFF
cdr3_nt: TGTGCCATCAGCGATGCGGGGACTAGCGGGATCAATGAGCAGTTCTTC

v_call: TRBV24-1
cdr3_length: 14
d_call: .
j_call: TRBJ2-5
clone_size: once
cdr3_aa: CATSDSTGRETQYF
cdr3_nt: TGTGCCACCAGTGATTCGACAGGTCGGGAGACCCAGTACTTC

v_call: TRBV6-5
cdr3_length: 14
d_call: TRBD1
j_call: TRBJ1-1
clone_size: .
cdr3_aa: CASSLRQGRTEAFF
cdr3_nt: TGTGCCAGCAGCCTAAGACAGGGGCGCACTGAAGCTTTCTTT

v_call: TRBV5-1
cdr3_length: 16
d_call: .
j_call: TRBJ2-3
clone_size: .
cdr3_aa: CASSFFSGPSTDTQYF
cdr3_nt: TGCGCCAGCAGCTTTTTTAGCGGACCTAGCACAGATACGCAGTATTTT

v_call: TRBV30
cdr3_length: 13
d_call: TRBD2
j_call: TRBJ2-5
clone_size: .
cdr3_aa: CARQPGLAGTQYF
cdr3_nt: TGTGCCCGTCAGCCGGGACTAGCTGGGACCCAGTACTTC

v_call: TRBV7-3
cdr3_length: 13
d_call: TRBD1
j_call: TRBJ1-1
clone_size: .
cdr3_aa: CASSLEQGFEAFF
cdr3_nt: TGTGCCAGCAGCTTAGAACAGGGGTTCGAAGCTTTCTTT

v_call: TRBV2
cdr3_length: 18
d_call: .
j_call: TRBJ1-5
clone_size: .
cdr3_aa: CASSEDRRRTYSNQPQHF
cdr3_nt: TGTGCCAGCAGTGAAGACAGGCGGCGAACCTATAGCAATCAGCCCCAGCATTTT

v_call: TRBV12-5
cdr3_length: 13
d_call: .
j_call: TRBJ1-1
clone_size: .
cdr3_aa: CASGLQENTEAFF
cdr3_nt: TGTGCTAGTGGTTTGCAGGAGAACACTGAAGCTTTCTTT

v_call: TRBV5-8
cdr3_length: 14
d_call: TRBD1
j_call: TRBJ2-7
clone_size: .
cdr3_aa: CASSAWDRAYEQYF
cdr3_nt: TGTGCCAGCAGCGCGTGGGACAGAGCTTACGAGCAGTACTTC

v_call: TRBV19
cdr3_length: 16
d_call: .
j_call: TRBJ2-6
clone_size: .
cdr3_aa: CASSITRSRGANVLTF
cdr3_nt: TGTGCCAGTAGTATTACACGGTCTAGGGGGGCCAACGTCCTGACTTTC

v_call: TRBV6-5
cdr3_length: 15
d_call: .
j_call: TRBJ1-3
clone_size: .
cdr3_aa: CASSYSKLSGNTIYF
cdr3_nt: TGTGCCAGCAGTTACTCGAAACTCTCTGGAAACACCATATATTTT

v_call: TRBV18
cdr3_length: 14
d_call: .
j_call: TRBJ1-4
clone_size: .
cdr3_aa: CASSRAITGEKLFF
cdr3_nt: TGTGCCAGCTCCCGGGCAATAACGGGGGAAAAACTGTTTTTT

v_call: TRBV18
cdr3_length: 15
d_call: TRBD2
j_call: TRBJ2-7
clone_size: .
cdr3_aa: CASSRLAGDSYEQYF
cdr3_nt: TGTGCCAGCTCACGGTTAGCGGGAGACTCCTACGAGCAGTACTTC

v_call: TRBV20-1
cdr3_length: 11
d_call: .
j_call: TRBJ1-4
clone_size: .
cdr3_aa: CSAAGSEKLFF
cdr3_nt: TGCAGTGCCGCCGGGTCTGAAAAACTGTTTTTT

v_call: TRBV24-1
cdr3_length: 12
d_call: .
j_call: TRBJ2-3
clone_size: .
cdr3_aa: CATSHRTDTQYF
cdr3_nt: TGTGCCACCAGCCATCGCACAGATACGCAGTATTTT

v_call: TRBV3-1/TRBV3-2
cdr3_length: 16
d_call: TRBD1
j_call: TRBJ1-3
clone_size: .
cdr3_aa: CASSRSTRGSGNTIYF
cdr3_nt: TGTGCCAGCAGCCGATCAACCAGGGGGTCTGGAAACACCATATATTTT

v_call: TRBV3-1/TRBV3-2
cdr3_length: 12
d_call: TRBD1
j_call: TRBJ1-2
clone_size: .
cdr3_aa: CASSQGGQLLTF
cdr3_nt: TGTGCCAGCAGCCAGGGGGGACAGCTTCTCACCTTC

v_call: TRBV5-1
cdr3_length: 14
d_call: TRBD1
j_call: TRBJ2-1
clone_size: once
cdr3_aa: CASSWGQGVIEQFF
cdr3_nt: TGCGCCAGCAGCTGGGGACAGGGAGTAATTGAGCAGTTCTTC

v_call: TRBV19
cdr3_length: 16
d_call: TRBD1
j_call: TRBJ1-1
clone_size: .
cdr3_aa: CASSIGNRGWGTEAFF
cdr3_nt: TGTGCCAGTAGTATAGGGAACAGGGGATGGGGAACTGAAGCTTTCTTT

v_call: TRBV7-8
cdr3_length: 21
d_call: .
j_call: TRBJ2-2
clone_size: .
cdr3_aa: CASSLGGTVGLPPMRTGELFF
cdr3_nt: TGTGCCAGCAGCTTAGGAGGGACGGTGGGACTTCCCCCGATGAGGACCGGGGAGCTGTTTTTT

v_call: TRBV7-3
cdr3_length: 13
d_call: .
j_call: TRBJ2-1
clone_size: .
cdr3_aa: CASSLQPSGEQFF
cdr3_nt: TGTGCCAGCAGCTTACAGCCCTCGGGTGAGCAGTTCTTC

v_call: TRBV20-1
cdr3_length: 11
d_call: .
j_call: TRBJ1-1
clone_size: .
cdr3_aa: CSAPTPGEAFF
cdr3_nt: TGCAGTGCTCCAACCCCAGGTGAAGCTTTCTTT

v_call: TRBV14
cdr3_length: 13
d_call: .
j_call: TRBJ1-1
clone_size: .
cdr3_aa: CASSSDLNTEAFF
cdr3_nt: TGTGCCAGCAGCTCCGACTTGAACACTGAAGCTTTCTTT

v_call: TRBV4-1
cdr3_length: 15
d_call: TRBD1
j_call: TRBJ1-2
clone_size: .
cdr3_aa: CASSRETGMDYGYTF
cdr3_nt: TGCGCCAGCAGCCGAGAGACAGGGATGGACTATGGCTACACCTTC

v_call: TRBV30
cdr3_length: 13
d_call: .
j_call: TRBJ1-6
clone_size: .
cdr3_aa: CAWNTGYNSPLHF
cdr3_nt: TGTGCCTGGAACACGGGCTATAATTCACCCCTCCACTTT

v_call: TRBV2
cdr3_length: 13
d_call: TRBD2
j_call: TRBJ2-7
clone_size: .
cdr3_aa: CASSASGIHEQYF
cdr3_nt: TGTGCCAGCAGTGCTAGCGGGATCCACGAGCAGTACTTC

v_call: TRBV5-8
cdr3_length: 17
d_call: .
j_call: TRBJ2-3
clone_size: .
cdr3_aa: CASSLEVGHKITDTQYF
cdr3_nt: TGTGCCAGCAGCTTGGAAGTCGGACACAAAATCACAGATACGCAGTATTTT

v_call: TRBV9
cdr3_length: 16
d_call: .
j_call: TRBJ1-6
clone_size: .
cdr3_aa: CASSVSDSTYNSPLHF
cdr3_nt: TGTGCCAGCAGCGTCAGCGACAGCACCTATAATTCACCCCTCCACTTT

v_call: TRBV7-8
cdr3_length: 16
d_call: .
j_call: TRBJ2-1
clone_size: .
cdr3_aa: CASSPPSLTSNNEQFF
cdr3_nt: TGTGCCAGCAGCCCCCCAAGCCTTACCTCAAATAATGAGCAGTTCTTC

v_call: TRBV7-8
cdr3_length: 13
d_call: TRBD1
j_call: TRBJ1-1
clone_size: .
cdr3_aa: CASSMDRGRGAFF
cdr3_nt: TGTGCCAGCAGCATGGACAGGGGGCGCGGAGCTTTCTTT

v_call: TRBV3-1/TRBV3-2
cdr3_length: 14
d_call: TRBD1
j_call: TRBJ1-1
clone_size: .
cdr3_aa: CASSRRQGGTEAFF
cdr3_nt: TGTGCCAGCAGTCGCCGACAGGGGGGCACTGAAGCTTTCTTT

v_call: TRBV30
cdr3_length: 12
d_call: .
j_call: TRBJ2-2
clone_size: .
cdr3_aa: CAWNMNTGELFF
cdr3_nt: TGTGCCTGGAATATGAACACCGGGGAGCTGTTTTTT

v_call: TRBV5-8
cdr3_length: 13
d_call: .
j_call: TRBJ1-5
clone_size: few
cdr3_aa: CASSFREYQPQHF
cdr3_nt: TGTGCCAGCAGCTTCAGGGAATATCAGCCCCAGCATTTT

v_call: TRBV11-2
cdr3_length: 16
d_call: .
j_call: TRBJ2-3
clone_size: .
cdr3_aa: CASSQGPGPRGDTQYF
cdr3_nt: TGTGCCAGCAGCCAAGGACCCGGACCCCGGGGAGATACGCAGTATTTT